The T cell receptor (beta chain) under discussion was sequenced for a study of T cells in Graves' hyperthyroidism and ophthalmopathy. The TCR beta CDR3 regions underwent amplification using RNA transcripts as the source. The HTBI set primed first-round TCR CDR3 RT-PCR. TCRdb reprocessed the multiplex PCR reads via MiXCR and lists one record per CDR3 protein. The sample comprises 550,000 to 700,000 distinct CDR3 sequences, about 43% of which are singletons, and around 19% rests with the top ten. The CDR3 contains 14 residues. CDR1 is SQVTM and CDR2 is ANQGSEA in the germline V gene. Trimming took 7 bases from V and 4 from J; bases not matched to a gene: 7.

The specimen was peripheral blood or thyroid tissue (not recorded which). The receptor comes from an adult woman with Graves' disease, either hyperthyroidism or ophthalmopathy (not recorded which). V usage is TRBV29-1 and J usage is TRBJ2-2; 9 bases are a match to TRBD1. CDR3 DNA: TGCAGCGCCCGACAGGGGGAGAGCACCGGGGAGCTGTTTTTT. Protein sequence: CSARQGESTGELFF.